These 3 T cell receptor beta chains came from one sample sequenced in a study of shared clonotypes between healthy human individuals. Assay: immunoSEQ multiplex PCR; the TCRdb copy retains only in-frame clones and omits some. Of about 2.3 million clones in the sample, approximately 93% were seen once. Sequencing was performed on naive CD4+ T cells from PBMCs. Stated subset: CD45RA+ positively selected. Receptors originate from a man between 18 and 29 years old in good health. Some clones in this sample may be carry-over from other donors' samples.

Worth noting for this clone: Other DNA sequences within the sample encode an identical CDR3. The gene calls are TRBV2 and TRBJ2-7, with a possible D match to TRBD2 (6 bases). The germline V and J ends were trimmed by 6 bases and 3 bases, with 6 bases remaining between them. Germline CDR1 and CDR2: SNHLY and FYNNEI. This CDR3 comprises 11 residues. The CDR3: CASRDYYEQYF. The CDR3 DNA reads TGTGCCAGCAGGGACTACTACGAGCAGTACTTC. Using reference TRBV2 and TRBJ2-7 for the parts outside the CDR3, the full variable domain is EPEVTQTPSHQVTQMGQEVILRCVPISNHLYFYWYRQILGQKVEFLVSFYNNEISEKSEIFDDQFSVERPDGSNFTLKIRSTKLEDSAMYFCASRDYYEQYFGPGTRLTVT.

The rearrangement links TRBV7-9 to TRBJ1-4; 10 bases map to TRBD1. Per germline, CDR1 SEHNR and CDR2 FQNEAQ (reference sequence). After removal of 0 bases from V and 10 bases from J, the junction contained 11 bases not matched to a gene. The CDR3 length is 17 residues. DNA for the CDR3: TGTGCCAGCAGCTTAGCGCCGGGAGGGACAGGGGTATCAAAACTGTTTTTT. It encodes CASSLAPGGTGVSKLFF.

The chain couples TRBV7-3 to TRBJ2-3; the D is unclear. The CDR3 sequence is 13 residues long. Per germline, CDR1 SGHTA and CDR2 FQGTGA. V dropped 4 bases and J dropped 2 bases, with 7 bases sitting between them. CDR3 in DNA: TGTGCCAGCAGCTCGCCACACACAGATACGCAGTATTTT. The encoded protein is CASSSPHTDTQYF.